The subject of this entry is one T cell receptor beta chain. Its antigen specificity is not known. Per-nucleotide qualities are absent, and no much larger clonotype sits a single base away. The entry originates in a study of T cell repertoires in cytomegalovirus infection (dated by TCRdb to the late 2010s). Turning to the overall study: Alongside well-studied HLA-B-restricted epitopes, the peptide stimulations were aimed at recently identified HLA-C-restricted CMV epitopes, whose presentation resists viral immunomodulation. Because public TCR beta signatures pointed to carriage of CMV infection together with the matching HLA type, the HLA type of each donor mattered for the analysis.

On the study overall, not on this receptor specifically: The ex vivo response was dominated by HLA-C-restricted CMV-specific TCR beta clonotypes, which also provided the single most frequent clonotype in two of eight donors. Carriers of CMV infection plus the relevant HLA type were discriminated by the cumulative frequency of public TCR beta family members in the study cohort and in an independent 352-donor cohort.

Trimming removed 4 bases from V and 2 bases from J; the gene matches leave 5 bases unexplained. Inclusive of the bounding cysteine and phenylalanine, the CDR3 is 13 residues long. Kept here is only the CDR3 DNA, which spans 39 bases and is read in frame from base 1. The germline V gene specifies SQVTM as CDR1 and ANQGSEA as CDR2. The treatment or condition label of this sample denotes: in vitro stimulation with specific CMV peptide epitopes to enrich CMV-specific T cells. The run used an Illumina HiSeq 1500. The public reads were run again by TCRdb, first through fastp at Q25 and then through MiXCR, and only productive beta chains were kept. Here each entry gathers all rows of one CDR3 protein and keeps the most common genes and DNA. Recorded for this sample are some 99,000 distinct CDR3 sequences; roughly 30% of them occurred a single time. The ten largest make up 81% of the sample.

The clonotype was recovered from a human donor in good health (CMV status not recorded). Some clones in this sample may be carry-over from other donors' samples. Recombination connected TRBV29-1 to TRBJ2-7; 7 of the junction bases match TRBD2. Specimen: CD8+ T cells from cultured PBMCs, collected from culture after CMV antigen stimulation. The DNA sequence is as follows: TGCAGCGTTGTTGCGGGGGAGCCCTACGAGCAGTACTTC. This translates into CSVVAGEPYEQYF.